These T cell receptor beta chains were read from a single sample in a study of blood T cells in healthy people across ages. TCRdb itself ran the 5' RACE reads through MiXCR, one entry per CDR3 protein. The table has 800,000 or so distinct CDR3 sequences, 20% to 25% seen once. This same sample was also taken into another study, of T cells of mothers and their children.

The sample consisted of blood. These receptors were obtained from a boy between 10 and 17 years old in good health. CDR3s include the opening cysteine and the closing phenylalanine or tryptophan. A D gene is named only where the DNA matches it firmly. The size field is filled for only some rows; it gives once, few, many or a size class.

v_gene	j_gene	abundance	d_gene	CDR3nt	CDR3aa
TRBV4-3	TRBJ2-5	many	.	TGCGCCAGCAGCCAAGGACGCGGAATAGGGGTGGGGACCCAGTACTTC	CASSQGRGIGVGTQYF
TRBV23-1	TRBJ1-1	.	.	TGCGCCAGCAGCCGAGCAGGGTATGGGACTGAAGCTTTCTTT	CASSRAGYGTEAFF
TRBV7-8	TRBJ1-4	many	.	TGTGCCAGCAGCTTTACCTCTTATGAAAAACTGTTTTTT	CASSFTSYEKLFF
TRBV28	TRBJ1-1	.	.	TGTGCCAGCAGTCTGACTGGGGTGTCTGAAGCTTTCTTT	CASSLTGVSEAFF
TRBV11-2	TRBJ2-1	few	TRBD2	TGTGCCAGCAGCTCTCTAGCGGGGGGGGAGTTCTTC	CASSSLAGGEFF
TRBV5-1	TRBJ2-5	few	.	TGCGCCAGCAGCCTGCGAACGGGGGACGAAGAGACCCAGTACTTC	CASSLRTGDEETQYF
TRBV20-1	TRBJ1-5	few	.	TGCAGTGCTAGACAGGGATCAAGCCAGCCCCAGCATTTT	CSARQGSSQPQHF
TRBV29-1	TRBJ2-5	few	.	TGCAGCGTTGAAGGGGGGGTTGTGGAAGAGACCCAGTACTTC	CSVEGGVVEETQYF
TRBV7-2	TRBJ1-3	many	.	TGTGCCAGCAGCTTAGGTGCTGGAAACACCATATATTTT	CASSLGAGNTIYF
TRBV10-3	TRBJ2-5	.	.	TGTGCCATCAGTGGTGACAACCAAGAGACCCAGTACTTC	CAISGDNQETQYF
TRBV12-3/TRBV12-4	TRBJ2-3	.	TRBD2	TGTGCCAGCAGTTCGGGACTAGGAGTCAGCGCAGATGCGCAGTATTTT	CASSSGLGVSADAQYF
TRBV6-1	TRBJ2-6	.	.	TGTGCCAGCAAACCGGGACGGATAATCTCTGGGGCCAACGTCCTGACTTTC	CASKPGRIISGANVLTF
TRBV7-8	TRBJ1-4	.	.	TGTGCCAGCAGCTTAGTGGAGGGCAGGGCTGAAAAACTGTTTTTT	CASSLVEGRAEKLFF
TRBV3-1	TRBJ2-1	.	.	TGTGCCAGCAGCCGACAGCTGAGCTCCTACAATGAGCAGTTCTTC	CASSRQLSSYNEQFF
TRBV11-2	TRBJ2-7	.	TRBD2	TGTGCCAGCAGCTGGGGGGGTGGCGAGCAGTACTTC	CASSWGGGEQYF
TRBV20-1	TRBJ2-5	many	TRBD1	TGCAGTGCTAGAGCAGGGGGCGGTCAAGAGACCCAGTACTTC	CSARAGGGQETQYF
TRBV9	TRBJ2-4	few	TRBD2	TGTGCCAGCAGCGTAGCAGAGGGAAGCGGGGTCAAAAACATTCAGTACTTC	CASSVAEGSGVKNIQYF
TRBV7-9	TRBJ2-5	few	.	TGTGCCAGCAGCGGTCTGAGCTCCTACGAGCAGCACTTC	CASSGLSSYEQHF
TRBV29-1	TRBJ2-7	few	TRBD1	TGCAGCGTAAAGCCGGGACAGGGGGCTTTGCAGTACTTC	CSVKPGQGALQYF
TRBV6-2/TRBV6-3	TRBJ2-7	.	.	TGTGCCAGCAGTTACTCCGGCACATACTACGAGCAGTACTTC	CASSYSGTYYEQYF
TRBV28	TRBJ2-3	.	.	TGTGCCAGCAGCTTCCCTGAGGACACGCAGTATTTT	CASSFPEDTQYF
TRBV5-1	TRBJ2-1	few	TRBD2	TGCGCCAGCAGCTTGGAGGTGGTCGGGAGGGCCGGGCTCAATGAGCAGTTCTTC	CASSLEVVGRAGLNEQFF
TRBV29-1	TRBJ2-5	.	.	TGCAGCGTTAGCAGAGAAGAGACCCAGTACTTC	CSVSREETQYF
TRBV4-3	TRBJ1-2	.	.	TGCGCCAGCAGCCAAGTCTTAGCCAACTATGGCTACACCTTC	CASSQVLANYGYTF
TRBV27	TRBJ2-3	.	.	TGTGCCAGCAGTCCATTCCCAGATACGCAGTATTTT	CASSPFPDTQYF
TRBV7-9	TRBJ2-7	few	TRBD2	TGTGCCAGCAGCACTTCTAGCGGGGGGCCGTCCTACGAGCAGTACTTC	CASSTSSGGPSYEQYF
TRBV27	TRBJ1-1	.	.	TGTGCCAGCAGTTTAGCGGGGTACCCTGAAGCTTTCTTT	CASSLAGYPEAFF
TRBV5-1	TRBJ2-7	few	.	TGCGCCAGCAGCTTGGATGACCTGGCTTACGACGAGCAGTACTTC	CASSLDDLAYDEQYF
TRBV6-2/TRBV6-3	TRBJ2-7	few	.	TGTGCCAGCTCACCGGGGGTCCCACACTACGAGCAGTACTTC	CASSPGVPHYEQYF
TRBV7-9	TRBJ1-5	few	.	TGTGCCAGCAGCTTAGCTGGGGAGCCCCAGCATTTT	CASSLAGEPQHF
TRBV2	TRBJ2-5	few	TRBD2	TGTGCCAGCAGTTTCCCCCTGGGGGGGTTGGAAGAGACCCAGTACTTC	CASSFPLGGLEETQYF
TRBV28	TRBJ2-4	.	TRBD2	TGTGCCAGCATCATGACGGGAGGAGAGGTTTTCTACTTC	CASIMTGGEVFYF
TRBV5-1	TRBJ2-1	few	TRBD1	TGCGCCAGCAGCCGGACAGGGGAAAATGAGCAGTTCTTC	CASSRTGENEQFF
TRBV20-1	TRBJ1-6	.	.	TGCAGTGCTTTACAGGGTATCGAGTCACCCCTCCACTTT	CSALQGIESPLHF
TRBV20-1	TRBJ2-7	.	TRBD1	TGCAGTGCTAGCGGACAGGGAGGCTACGAGCAGTACTTC	CSASGQGGYEQYF
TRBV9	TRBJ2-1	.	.	TGTGCCCCCCGGACGAGGCTTCAACAGTTCTTC	CAPRTRLQQFF
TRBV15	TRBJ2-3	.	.	TGTGCCACCAGCCCTCCCCTCCGGGGCCGCACAGATACGCAGTATTTT	CATSPPLRGRTDTQYF